Listed here are 32 T cell receptor beta chains from one sample, sequenced in a study of blood T cells in healthy people across ages. A second about 6 to 12 cycle PCR used barcoded and J-beta primers. TCRdb recomputed calls from the 5' RACE reads with MiXCR, one row per CDR3 protein. Of some 1.1 million distinct CDR3 sequences listed, about two fifths are singletons. Sequencing input: blood. Every receptor here comes from a young man in good health.

The chain is built from TRBV7-6 and TRBJ2-3; 7 nucleotides match TRBD1. The CDR3 has 16 amino acids. Germline CDR1 and CDR2: SGHVS and FNYEAQ. J lost 2 bases, V lost 5 bases, and 10 bases had no gene match. CDR3 coding DNA: TGTGCCAGCAGCACGCCACAGGGGTTTTCCACAGATACGCAGTATTTT. Translating it yields CASSTPQGFSTDTQYF.

The chain employs TRBV6-6 and TRBJ1-1; TRBD1 aligns across 9 bases. V was clipped by 7 bases and J by 4 bases; unmatched bases: 16. The CDR3 loop spans 17 amino acids. Germline CDR1 is MNHNY and CDR2 is SVGAGI (reference sequence). In DNA form, the CDR3 reads TGTGCCAGCATTCCCCGACGGAACAGGGGGCGAGGCACTGAAGCTTTCTTT. It specifies CASIPRRNRGRGTEAFF.

The V call is TRBV12-3 or TRBV12-4, the J call TRBJ2-1; 9 bases match TRBD2. The junction had 6 bases not matched to a gene; V was cut back by 3 bases and J by 6 bases. This CDR3 has 15 amino acids. CDR3 nucleotide sequence: TGTGCCAGCAGTTTTGCGGGGGGGCCAGGCAATGAGCAGTTCTTC. Amino acids: CASSFAGGPGNEQFF.

Many counts were recorded for this clonotype. The chain carries TRBV29-1 and TRBJ1-2; D gene ambiguous. The germline gives CDR1 SQVTM, CDR2 ANQGSEA. This CDR3 comprises 14 residues. The V end was cut by 4 bases, the J end by 2 bases, with 14 bases between. The CDR3 here is CSVGASAVNYGYTF. CDR3 sequence (DNA): TGCAGCGTTGGGGCTTCGGCGGTAAACTATGGCTACACCTTC.

This chain uses TRBV29-1 with TRBJ1-4; TRBD1 matches at 9 bases. CDR1 and CDR2 from the germline V gene are SQVTM and ANQGSEA. This CDR3 contains 13 residues. V lost 5 bases to trimming and J lost 7 bases; unmatched junction nucleotides: 5. CDR3 amino acids: CSVRTGDGEKLFF. The CDR3, as DNA: TGCAGCGTTAGGACAGGGGATGGTGAAAAACTGTTTTTT.

DNA for the CDR3: TGTGCCAGCAGCTCCCAAACTAATGTCTGGCCAGGGTACACCATATATTTT. Its protein product is CASSSQTNVWPGYTIYF. The gene calls are TRBV7-9 and TRBJ1-3, with TRBD1 as a possible D gene (5 bases). CDR3 length: 17 amino acids. Trimming stripped 4 bases from V and 8 bases from J, with 24 bases between. CDR1 and CDR2 from the germline V gene are SEHNR and FQNEAQ (reference sequence).

In this sample, this clonotype turned up many times. The chain links TRBV4-1 to TRBJ1-5; D gene unclear. CDR1 is MGHRA, CDR2 YSYEKL, per germline. The V end lost 4 bases, the J end lost 7 bases, and 14 bases lay between the germline ends. CDR3 length: 14 amino acids. CDR3 protein: CASSRRGAAQPQHF. The CDR3 nucleotides are TGCGCCAGCAGCCGCAGAGGAGCAGCACAGCCCCAGCATTTT.

The rearrangement joins TRBV12-3 or TRBV12-4 to TRBJ2-7; a possible D gene is TRBD2 (6 bases). V was trimmed by 3 bases and J by 0 bases, leaving 9 bases between them. The CDR3 extends over 14 amino acids. The DNA for the CDR3 is TGTGCCAGCAGTTTGGGACTGAGCTCCTACGAGCAGTACTTC. This gives the protein CASSLGLSSYEQYF.

The chain carries TRBV12-3 or TRBV12-4 and TRBJ2-7, with TRBD2 matching over 15 bases. CDR3 length equals 16 residues. V lost 0 bases, J lost 4 bases, and 1 base stayed unmatched. The CDR3 sequence is CASSLAGTSGGYEQYF. CDR3 coding DNA: TGTGCCAGCAGTTTAGCCGGGACTAGCGGGGGGTACGAGCAGTACTTC.

The J gene is TRBJ2-7, the V gene TRBV2; TRBD2 matches at 9 bases. CDR1 and CDR2 from the germline V gene are SNHLY and FYNNEI. Losses at the gene ends were 4 bases for V and 2 bases for J; bases not matched to a gene: 3. CDR3 length: 14 amino acids. In DNA form, the CDR3 reads TGTGCCAGCAGTGGGGCTAGCGGGGCCTACGAGCAGTACTTC. Its translation is CASSGASGAYEQYF.

The chain couples TRBV5-1 to TRBJ1-2, with unresolved D. This CDR3 has 16 residues. Trimming left V 1 base short and J 0 bases short, with 13 bases between. Germline CDR1 reads SGHRS; CDR2 reads YFSETQ. CDR3 amino acids: CASSLRASMTNYGYTF. In DNA form, the CDR3 reads TGCGCCAGCAGCTTGAGAGCCTCGATGACTAACTATGGCTACACCTTC.

Regarding this clonotype: An end of the junction differs from the germline gene, which may be a read error. The chain is built from TRBV9 and TRBJ1-2; 10 bases are a match to TRBD1. The CDR3 is 17 amino acids. Germline assignment: CDR1 SGDLS and CDR2 YYNGEE. The chain's CDR3 is CASSVATPGTGVYGCTF. In DNA, the CDR3 is TGTGCCAGCAGCGTAGCTACTCCCGGGACAGGGGTATATGGCTGCACCTTC.

This clonotype showed up just a few times. This chain connects TRBV4-3 to TRBJ2-1; D is unclear. The J call is in doubt because the DNA end fits TRBJ2-7 better. The CDR3 length is 16 residues. The germline V gene encodes CDR1 LGHNA and CDR2 YSLEER. The CDR3 loop reads CASSQDGPISYNEQYF. The CDR3 coding sequence is TGCGCCAGCAGCCAAGATGGTCCCATTTCCTACAATGAGCAGTACTTC.

This clonotype occurred a few times. The J gene is TRBJ1-6, the V gene TRBV14, with D possibly being TRBD1 (6 bases). The CDR3 sequence is 15 residues long. Trimming took 4 bases from V and 6 from J, leaving 13 bases between them. Germline lookup yields CDR1 SGHDN and CDR2 FVKESK. The CDR3 spells CASSLQGRGNSPLHF. CDR3 coding DNA: TGTGCCAGCAGCCTACAGGGACGGGGTAATTCACCCCTCCACTTT.

This clonotype was counted between two and nine times. J is TRBJ2-3 and V is TRBV7-9, with TRBD2 matching over 9 bases. Per the germline V gene, CDR1 is SEHNR and CDR2 is FQNEAQ (reference sequence). The V and J ends lost 2 bases and 5 bases, in that order; junction bases with no gene match: 5. The CDR3 is made up of 15 amino acids. The CDR3 sequence: CASSLSLAGLDTQYF. In nucleotides, the CDR3 is TGTGCCAGCAGCTTAAGCCTAGCGGGGTTAGATACGCAGTATTTT.

The rearrangement uses TRBV27 and TRBJ2-5; D is possibly TRBD1 or TRBD2 (5 bases each). The DNA end lines up better with TRBJ2-7; the J call may be wrong. From germline, CDR1 is MNHEY and CDR2 SMNVEV (reference sequence). This CDR3 spans 13 amino acids. CDR3 bases: TGTGCCAGCAGTGAGGGGATTACCTACGAGCAGTACTTC. Residues: CASSEGITYEQYF.

DNA of the CDR3: TGTGCCAGCAGCTTATCCAACCGCCAGCCCCAGCATTTT. Its protein is CASSLSNRQPQHF. The chain combines TRBV7-2 with TRBJ1-5; D remains ambiguous. CDR1 is SGHTA, CDR2 FQGNSA, per germline. The V and J ends lost 2 bases and 7 bases respectively, with 9 bases between them. The CDR3 is 13 residues long.

In this sample, this clonotype turned up a few times. The rearrangement uses TRBV11-3 and TRBJ2-5; D ambiguous. Trimming removed 4 bases at V and 11 bases at J, with 17 bases between. From germline, CDR1 is SGHNT and CDR2 YENEEA. The CDR3 is made up of 13 amino acids. The CDR3 DNA is TGTGCCAGCAGCTCTATCAGTCCGAATGAGCAGTACTTC. Residues: CASSSISPNEQYF.

This clonotype was seen more than once but under ten times. The J gene is TRBJ1-1, the V gene TRBV4-1; 9 bases fit TRBD1. The V gene end was trimmed by 3 bases and the J gene end by 2 bases; junction bases not matched to a gene: 4. The CDR3 is 15 residues long. Germline V gene sequence: CDR1 MGHRA, CDR2 YSYEKL. The CDR3 sequence is CASSHRTGANTEAFF. CDR3 bases: TGCGCCAGCAGCCACCGGACAGGGGCTAACACTGAAGCTTTCTTT.

The chain carries TRBV5-1 and TRBJ2-2; perhaps TRBD1 as D (6 bases). V was clipped by 1 base and J by 2 bases, with 15 bases between them. Germline values: CDR1 SGHRS, CDR2 YFSETQ. There are 17 residues in the CDR3. This chain's CDR3 is CASSLTTGTRNTGELFF. DNA for the CDR3: TGCGCCAGCAGCTTGACCACAGGGACCCGCAACACCGGGGAGCTGTTTTTT.

The chain employs TRBV28 and TRBJ1-6; no firm D call. The CDR3 has 15 residues. The V and J ends lost 8 bases and 0 bases respectively, with 11 bases between them. In germline, CDR1 is MDHEN, CDR2 SYDVKM. In DNA form, the CDR3 reads TGTGCCAGCCATCTCCGGAGCTCCTATAATTCACCCCTCCACTTT. It specifies CASHLRSSYNSPLHF.

The rearrangement links TRBV4-1 to TRBJ2-3, with TRBD2 matching over 10 bases. The germline CDR1 and CDR2 sequences are MGHRA and YSYEKL. The CDR3 contains 20 residues. J was trimmed by 2 bases and V by 4 bases; bases with no gene match: 18. The CDR3 sequence: CASSLWTLGAGGQDTDTQYF. The CDR3 coding sequence is TGCGCCAGCAGCCTTTGGACCCTAGGAGCGGGGGGGCAGGACACAGATACGCAGTATTTT.

This clonotype came up a few times. The gene calls are TRBV7-2 and TRBJ1-2, with TRBD1 matching over 7 bases. The ends lost 1 base at V and 4 bases at J; junction bases unmatched: 6. This CDR3 contains 15 residues. Germline CDR1 reads SGHTA; CDR2 reads FQGNSA. CDR3 region: CASSLGGAGGYGYTF. The DNA for the CDR3 is TGTGCCAGCAGCTTAGGGGGGGCAGGGGGCTATGGCTACACCTTC.

DNA for the CDR3: TGTGCCATCAGTGTAGAGTATGGCTACACCTTC. Its translation is CAISVEYGYTF. The chain is built from TRBV10-3 and TRBJ1-2; no firm D call. The CDR3 totals 11 residues. Germline V gene data show CDR1 as ENHRY and CDR2 as SYGVKD. The V end lost 4 bases, the J end lost 5 bases, and 5 bases lay between the germline ends.

This sequence joins TRBV6-5 and TRBJ1-1; D gene uncertain. Germline V gives CDR1 MNHEY, CDR2 SVGAGI. The CDR3 sequence is 12 residues long. The ends were cut back, 7 bases at V and 4 bases at J, with 10 bases in the middle. Here the CDR3 reads CASKRLATEAFF. CDR3 DNA sequence: TGTGCCAGCAAACGGTTGGCCACTGAAGCTTTCTTT.

This clonotype has just one count. One base away lies a much larger clone, so this may be a sequencing read error. The chain has TRBV28 and TRBJ2-3; no reliable D call. V dropped 5 bases and J dropped 4 bases, with 13 bases sitting between them. Germline CDR1 reads MDHEN; CDR2 reads SYDVKM. The CDR3 runs 14 residues. The CDR3 sequence: CASSVGNRADTQYF. CDR3 DNA: TGTGCCAGCAGTGTAGGGAACCGGGCAGATACGCAGTATTTT. The complete variable domain, with remaining parts taken from reference TRBV28 and TRBJ2-3, reads DVKVTQSSRYLVKRTGEKVFLECVQDMDHENMFWYRQDPGLGLRLIYFSYDVKMKEKGDIPEGYSVSREKKERFSLILESASTNQTSMYLCASSVGNRADTQYFGPGTRLTVL.

This chain uses TRBV20-1 with TRBJ1-1; tentative D call: TRBD1 (6 bases). The CDR3 runs 13 residues. CDR1 and CDR2 (germline): DFQATT, SNEGSKA (reference sequence). The V and J ends lost 0 bases and 6 bases respectively, with 11 bases between them. The CDR3 DNA is TGCAGTGCTAGAGATTACGGGGGCTCTGAAGCTTTCTTT. Its translation: CSARDYGGSEAFF.

The CDR3 DNA reads as TGTGCCAGCAGAACCTCGGACAGGACCTATGGCTACACCTTC. Amino acid sequence: CASRTSDRTYGYTF. This chain connects TRBV28 to TRBJ1-2; TRBD1 aligns across 7 bases. Germline loops: CDR1 MDHEN, CDR2 SYDVKM. Trimming removed 6 bases from V and 4 bases from J; junction bases left unmatched: 8. The CDR3 extends over 14 amino acids.

This sequence joins TRBV12-3 or TRBV12-4 and TRBJ2-4, with 10 nucleotides matching TRBD1. Trimming removed 4 bases from V and 14 bases from J; junction bases left unmatched: 5. The CDR3 is made up of 12 amino acids. The CDR3 DNA reads as TGTGCCAGCAGTTCGGGACAGGGGCCTGAGTACTTC. It is translated as CASSSGQGPEYF.

Concerning this clonotype: A read error may explain this, as a much larger clone is one base away. This rearrangement joins TRBV12-3 or TRBV12-4 to TRBJ1-2; TRBD1 is a possible D gene (5 bases). The CDR3 length is 14 residues. Trimming removed 5 bases at V and 4 bases at J, with 14 bases between. CDR3 residues: CASSVGPSFYGYTF. The CDR3 DNA sequence: TGTGCCAGCAGTGTGGGACCCTCCTTCTATGGCTACACCTTC.

The V and J genes are TRBV20-1 and TRBJ1-6, with 7 bases that match TRBD1. In germline, CDR1 is DFQATT, CDR2 SNEGSKA (reference sequence). V lost 6 bases and J lost 0; bases outside the gene matches: 5. The CDR3 is 15 amino acids. CDR3 amino acids: CSAPDRSSYNSPLHF. The CDR3 nucleotides are TGCAGTGCACCGGACAGGAGCTCCTATAATTCACCCCTCCACTTT.

By share, this clonotype ranks as hyperexpanded. The chain is built from TRBV3-1 and TRBJ2-7, with D tentatively TRBD1 (6 bases). This CDR3 is built from 15 residues. Trimming took off 4 bases at V and 3 bases at J, with 16 bases between the two ends. Looked up from germline, CDR1 is LGHDT and CDR2 is YNNKEL (reference sequence). CDR3 sequence reads: CASSLHLGHFYEQYF. The CDR3 bases are TGTGCCAGCAGCCTACACCTGGGACACTTCTACGAGCAGTACTTC.